Below, 3 T cell receptor beta chains from the same sample are listed, as sequenced in a study of PD-1 blockade in classical Hodgkin lymphoma. Each of the patients experienced relapse following autologous stem cell transplantation, and their brentuximab vedotin exposure differed. TCRdb keeps only in-frame clones here, not all; method: immunoSEQ multiplex PCR. The sample holds 65,000 to 95,000 clones, roughly 89% seen once. The sample here was peripheral blood mononuclear cells (PBMCs), taken at baseline. The source is a human donor with classical Hodgkin lymphoma.

This clone appeared a single time. The rearrangement uses TRBV4-1 and TRBJ1-6; D gene uncertain. The V end lost 1 base, the J end lost 5 bases, and 6 bases lay between the germline ends. The CDR3 is 14 amino acids. Germline CDR1 reads MGHRA; CDR2 reads YSYEKL. CDR3 region: CASSQGQDNSPLHF. The CDR3 DNA reads TGCGCCAGCAGCCAAGGTCAGGATAATTCACCCCTCCACTTT.

This sequence joins TRBV2 and TRBJ2-3, with D uncertain. Germline V gene sequence: CDR1 SNHLY, CDR2 FYNNEI. V dropped 8 bases and J dropped 0 bases, with 6 bases sitting between them. This CDR3 region has 12 residues. The CDR3 is CASEGSTDTQYF. The CDR3 nucleotides are TGTGCCAGCGAAGGAAGCACAGATACGCAGTATTTT.

This chain links TRBV28 with TRBJ2-4; no definite D call. The length of the CDR3 is 12 residues. Germline loops: CDR1 MDHEN, CDR2 SYDVKM. The V end lost 8 bases, the J end lost 0 bases, and 5 bases lay between the germline ends. The CDR3 protein is CASGLAKNIQYF. The CDR3 DNA follows: TGTGCCAGCGGCTTAGCCAAAAACATTCAGTACTTC.